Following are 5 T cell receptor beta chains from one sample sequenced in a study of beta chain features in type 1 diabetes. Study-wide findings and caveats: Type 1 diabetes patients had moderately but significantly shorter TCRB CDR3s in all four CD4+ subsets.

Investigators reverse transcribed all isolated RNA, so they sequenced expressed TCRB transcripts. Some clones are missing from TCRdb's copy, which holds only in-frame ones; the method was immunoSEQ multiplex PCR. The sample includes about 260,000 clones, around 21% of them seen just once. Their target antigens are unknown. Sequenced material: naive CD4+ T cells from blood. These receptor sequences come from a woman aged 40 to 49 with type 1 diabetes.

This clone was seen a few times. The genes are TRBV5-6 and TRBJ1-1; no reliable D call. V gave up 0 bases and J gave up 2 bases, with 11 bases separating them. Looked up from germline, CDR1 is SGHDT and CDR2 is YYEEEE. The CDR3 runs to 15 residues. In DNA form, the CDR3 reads TGTGCCAGCAGCTTGGCTTTCACAGTAAACACTGAAGCTTTCTTT. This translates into CASSLAFTVNTEAFF.

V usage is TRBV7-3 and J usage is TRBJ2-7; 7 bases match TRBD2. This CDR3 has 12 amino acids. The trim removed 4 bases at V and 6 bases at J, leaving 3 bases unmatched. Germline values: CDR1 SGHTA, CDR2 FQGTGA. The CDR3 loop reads CASSSWEGEQYF. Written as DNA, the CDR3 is TGTGCCAGCAGCTCCTGGGAGGGCGAGCAGTACTTC. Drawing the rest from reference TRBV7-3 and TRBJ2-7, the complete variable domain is GAGVSQTPSNKVTEKGKYVELRCDPISGHTALYWYRQSLGQGPEFLIYFQGTGAADDSGLPNDRFFAVRPEGSVSTLKIQRTERGDSAVYLCASSSWEGEQYFGPGTRLTVT.

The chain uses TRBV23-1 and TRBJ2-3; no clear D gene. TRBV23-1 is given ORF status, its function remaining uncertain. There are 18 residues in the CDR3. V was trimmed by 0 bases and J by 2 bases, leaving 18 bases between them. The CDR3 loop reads CASSQSEYVASNTDTQYF. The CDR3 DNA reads TGCGCCAGCAGTCAATCGGAGTACGTTGCATCGAACACAGATACGCAGTATTTT.

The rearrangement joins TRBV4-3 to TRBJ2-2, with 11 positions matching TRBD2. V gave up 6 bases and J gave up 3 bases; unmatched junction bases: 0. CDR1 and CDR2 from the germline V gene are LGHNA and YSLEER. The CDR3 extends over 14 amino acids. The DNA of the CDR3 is TGCGCCAGCAGACTAGCGGGAGACACCGGGGAGCTGTTTTTT. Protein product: CASRLAGDTGELFF.

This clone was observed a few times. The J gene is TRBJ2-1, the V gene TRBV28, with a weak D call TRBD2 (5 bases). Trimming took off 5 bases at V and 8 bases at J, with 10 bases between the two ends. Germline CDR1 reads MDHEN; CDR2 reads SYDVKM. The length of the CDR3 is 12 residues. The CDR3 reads CASSQNGDEQFF. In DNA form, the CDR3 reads TGTGCCAGCAGTCAAAACGGGGATGAGCAGTTCTTC. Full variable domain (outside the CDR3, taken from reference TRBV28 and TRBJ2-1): DVKVTQSSRYLVKRTGEKVFLECVQDMDHENMFWYRQDPGLGLRLIYFSYDVKMKEKGDIPEGYSVSREKKERFSLILESASTNQTSMYLCASSQNGDEQFFGPGTRLTVL.